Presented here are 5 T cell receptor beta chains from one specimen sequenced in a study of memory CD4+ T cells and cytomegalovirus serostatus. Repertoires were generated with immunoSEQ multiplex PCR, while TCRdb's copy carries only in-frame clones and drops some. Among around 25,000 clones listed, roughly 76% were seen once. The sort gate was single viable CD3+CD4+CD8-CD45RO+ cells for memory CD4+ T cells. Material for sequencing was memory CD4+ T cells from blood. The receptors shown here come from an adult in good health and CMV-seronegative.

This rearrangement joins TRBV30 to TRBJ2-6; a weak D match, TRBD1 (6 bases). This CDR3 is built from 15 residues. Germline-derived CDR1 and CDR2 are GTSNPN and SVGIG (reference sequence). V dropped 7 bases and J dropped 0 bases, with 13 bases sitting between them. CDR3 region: CAFGQGSSGANVLTF. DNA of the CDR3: TGTGCCTTCGGGCAGGGGAGCTCTGGGGCCAACGTCCTGACTTTC.

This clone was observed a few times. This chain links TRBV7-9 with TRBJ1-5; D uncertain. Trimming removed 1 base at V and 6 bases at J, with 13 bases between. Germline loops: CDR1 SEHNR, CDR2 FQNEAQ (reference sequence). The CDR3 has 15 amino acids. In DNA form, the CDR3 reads TGTGCCAGCAGCTTAGGTAGGGCTGAAAGTCAGCCCCAGCATTTT. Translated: CASSLGRAESQPQHF. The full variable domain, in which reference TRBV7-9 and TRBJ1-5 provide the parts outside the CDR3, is DTGVSQNPRHKITKRGQNVTFRCDPISEHNRLYWYRQTLGQGPEFLTYFQNEAQLEKSRLLSDRFSAERPKGSFSTLEIQRTEQGDSAMYLCASSLGRAESQPQHFGDGTRLSIL.

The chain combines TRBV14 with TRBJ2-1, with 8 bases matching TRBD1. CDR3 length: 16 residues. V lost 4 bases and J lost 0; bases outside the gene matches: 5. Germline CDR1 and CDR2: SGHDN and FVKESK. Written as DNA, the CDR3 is TGTGCCAGCAGCCTGCTGGGGACAGGCTCCTACAATGAGCAGTTCTTC. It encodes CASSLLGTGSYNEQFF.

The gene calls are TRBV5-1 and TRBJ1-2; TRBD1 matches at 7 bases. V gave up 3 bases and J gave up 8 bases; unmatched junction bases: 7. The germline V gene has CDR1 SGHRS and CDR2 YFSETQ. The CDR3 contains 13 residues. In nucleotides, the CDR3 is TGCGCCAGCAGCTGGGACAGCGGAGGAGGCTACACCTTC. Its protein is CASSWDSGGGYTF.

The CDR3 protein is CASTAGLAGAGELFF. The CDR3 region has the DNA TGTGCCAGCACCGCCGGACTAGCGGGGGCCGGGGAGCTGTTTTTT. The chain combines TRBV27 with TRBJ2-2; 13 bases agree with TRBD2. V trimming: 7 bases; J trimming: 6 bases; junction bases outside the gene matches: 5. Germline lookup yields CDR1 MNHEY and CDR2 SMNVEV (reference sequence). The CDR3 consists of 15 residues.